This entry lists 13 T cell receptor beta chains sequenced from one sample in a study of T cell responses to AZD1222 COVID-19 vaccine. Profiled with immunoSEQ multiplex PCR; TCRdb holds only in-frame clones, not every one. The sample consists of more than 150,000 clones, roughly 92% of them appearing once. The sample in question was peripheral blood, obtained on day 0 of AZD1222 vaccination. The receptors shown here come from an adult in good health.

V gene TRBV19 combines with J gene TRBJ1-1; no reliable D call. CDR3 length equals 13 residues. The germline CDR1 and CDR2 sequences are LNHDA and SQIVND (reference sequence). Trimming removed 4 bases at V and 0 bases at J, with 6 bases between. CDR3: CASSNQLNTEAFF. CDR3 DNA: TGTGCCAGTAGTAATCAGTTGAACACTGAAGCTTTCTTT. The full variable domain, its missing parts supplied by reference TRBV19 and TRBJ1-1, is DGGITQSPKYLFRKEGQNVTLSCEQNLNHDAMYWYRQDPGQGLRLIYYSQIVNDFQKGDIAEGYSVSREKKESFPLTVTSAQKNPTAFYLCASSNQLNTEAFFGQGTRLTVV.

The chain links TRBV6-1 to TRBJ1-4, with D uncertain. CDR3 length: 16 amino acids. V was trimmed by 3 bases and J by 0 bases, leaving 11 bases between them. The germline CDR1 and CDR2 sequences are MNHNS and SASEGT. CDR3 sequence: CASSEAVYATNEKLFF. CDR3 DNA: TGTGCCAGCAGTGAGGCGGTATATGCAACTAATGAAAAACTGTTTTTT.

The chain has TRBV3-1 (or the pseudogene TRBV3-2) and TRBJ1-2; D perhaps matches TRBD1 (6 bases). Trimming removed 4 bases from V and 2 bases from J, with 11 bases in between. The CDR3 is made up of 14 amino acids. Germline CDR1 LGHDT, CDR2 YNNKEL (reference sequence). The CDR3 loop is CASSPRTENYGYTF. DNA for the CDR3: TGTGCCAGCAGCCCTCGGACAGAAAACTATGGCTACACCTTC.

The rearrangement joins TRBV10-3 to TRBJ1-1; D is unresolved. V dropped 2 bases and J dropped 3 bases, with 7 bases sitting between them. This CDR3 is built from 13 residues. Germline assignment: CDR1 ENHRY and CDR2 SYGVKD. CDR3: CAISEQRDTEAFF. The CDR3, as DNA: TGTGCCATCAGTGAGCAAAGGGACACTGAAGCTTTCTTT.

The CDR3 DNA sequence: TGTGCCAGCAGCCAAGGCGGCACCCGGATCCGGAACACTGAAGCTTTCTTT. It is translated as CASSQGGTRIRNTEAFF. V is TRBV3-1 (or the pseudogene TRBV3-2) and J is TRBJ1-1, with D uncertain. CDR3 length: 17 amino acids. Germline assignment: CDR1 LGHDT and CDR2 YNNKEL (reference sequence). Between the trimmed V and J ends, which lost 1 base and 1 base, there was a span of 16 bases.

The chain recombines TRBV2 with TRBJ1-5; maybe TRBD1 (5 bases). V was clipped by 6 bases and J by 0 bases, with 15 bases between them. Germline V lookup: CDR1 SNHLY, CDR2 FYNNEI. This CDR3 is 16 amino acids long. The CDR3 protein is CASRGVRGNSNQPQHF. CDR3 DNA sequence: TGTGCCAGCAGGGGGGTGCGGGGCAATAGCAATCAGCCCCAGCATTTT.

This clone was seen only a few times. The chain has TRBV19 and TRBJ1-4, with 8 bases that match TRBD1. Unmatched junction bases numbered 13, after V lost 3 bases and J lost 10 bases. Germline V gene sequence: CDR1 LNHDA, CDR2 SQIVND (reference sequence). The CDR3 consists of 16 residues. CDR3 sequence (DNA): TGTGCCAGTAGTATGCGAGCCCGGGACAGGCGGTTAAAACTGTTTTTT. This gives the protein CASSMRARDRRLKLFF.

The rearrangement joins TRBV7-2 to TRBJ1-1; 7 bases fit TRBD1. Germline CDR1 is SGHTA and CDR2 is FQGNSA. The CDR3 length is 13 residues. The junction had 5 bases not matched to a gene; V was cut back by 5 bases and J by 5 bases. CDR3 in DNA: TGTGCCAGCAGCCTACAGGGGAAAACTGAAGCTTTCTTT. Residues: CASSLQGKTEAFF.

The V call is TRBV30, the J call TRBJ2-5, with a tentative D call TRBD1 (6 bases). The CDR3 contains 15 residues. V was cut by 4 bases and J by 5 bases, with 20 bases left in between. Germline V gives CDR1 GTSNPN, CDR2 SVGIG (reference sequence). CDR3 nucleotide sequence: TGTGCCTGGACTAAACAGGGTAGCGACCTGGAGACCCAGTACTTC. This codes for CAWTKQGSDLETQYF.

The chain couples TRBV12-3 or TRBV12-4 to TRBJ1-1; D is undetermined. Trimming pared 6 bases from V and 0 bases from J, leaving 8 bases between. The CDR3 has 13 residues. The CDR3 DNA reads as TGTGCCAGCAGACCGGGCCTGAACACTGAAGCTTTCTTT. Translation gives CASRPGLNTEAFF.

The CDR3 nucleotides read TGTGCCAGCAGCTCCGTAGCGGGAGGGCCATCCTACGAGCAGTACTTC. Encoded protein: CASSSVAGGPSYEQYF. V usage is TRBV11-2 and J usage is TRBJ2-7; 11 nucleotides align to TRBD2. Trimming took 4 bases from V and 1 from J; bases not matched to a gene: 6. The CDR3 loop spans 16 amino acids. Germline CDR1 reads SGHAT; CDR2 reads FQNNGV.

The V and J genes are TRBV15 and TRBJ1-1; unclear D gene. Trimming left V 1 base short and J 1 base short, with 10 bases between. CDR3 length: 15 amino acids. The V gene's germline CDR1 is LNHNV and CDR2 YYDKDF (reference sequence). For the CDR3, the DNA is TGTGCCACCAGCAGAGCAAGGGTGGAGAACACTGAAGCTTTCTTT. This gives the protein CATSRARVENTEAFF.

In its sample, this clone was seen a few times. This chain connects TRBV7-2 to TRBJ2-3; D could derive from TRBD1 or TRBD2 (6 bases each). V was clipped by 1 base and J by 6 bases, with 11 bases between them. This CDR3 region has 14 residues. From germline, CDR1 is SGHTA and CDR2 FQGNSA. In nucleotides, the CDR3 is TGTGCCAGCAGCTTAGGGGGGGCCGCGGATACGCAGTATTTT. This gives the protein CASSLGGAADTQYF.